This T cell receptor (beta chain) was obtained from a study of blood T cell repertoires in COVID-19. Study context: Collection of acute and convalescent COVID-19 samples took place in the United States, Italy and Spain. The analysed material was cDNA or gDNA that came from T cells, B-cell-depleted T cells, or PBMCs.

Germline V gene sequence: CDR1 MNHEY, CDR2 SVGAGI. The CDR3 sequence is 15 residues long. Trimming removed 0 bases from V and 4 bases from J; junction bases left unmatched: 3. In the authors' methods: Nucleated cell counts were estimated from reference gene primer amplification. TCRdb's table, derived via immunoSEQ multiplex PCR, lists solely in-frame clones and lacks some. The D gene and trimming were derived from the DNA, and the V and J assignments and clone size from that table. The sample shows around 170,000 clones, about 74% of them seen only once. V and J are TRBV6-5 and TRBJ2-7, with 10 bases matching TRBD1. The sample taken for sequencing was peripheral blood. This receptor was obtained from a woman over 75 with acute or convalescent COVID-19. The CDR3, as DNA: TGTGCCAGCAGTTACTCGGGACAGGGGTCGTACGAGCAGTACTTC. This encodes CASSYSGQGSYEQYF.